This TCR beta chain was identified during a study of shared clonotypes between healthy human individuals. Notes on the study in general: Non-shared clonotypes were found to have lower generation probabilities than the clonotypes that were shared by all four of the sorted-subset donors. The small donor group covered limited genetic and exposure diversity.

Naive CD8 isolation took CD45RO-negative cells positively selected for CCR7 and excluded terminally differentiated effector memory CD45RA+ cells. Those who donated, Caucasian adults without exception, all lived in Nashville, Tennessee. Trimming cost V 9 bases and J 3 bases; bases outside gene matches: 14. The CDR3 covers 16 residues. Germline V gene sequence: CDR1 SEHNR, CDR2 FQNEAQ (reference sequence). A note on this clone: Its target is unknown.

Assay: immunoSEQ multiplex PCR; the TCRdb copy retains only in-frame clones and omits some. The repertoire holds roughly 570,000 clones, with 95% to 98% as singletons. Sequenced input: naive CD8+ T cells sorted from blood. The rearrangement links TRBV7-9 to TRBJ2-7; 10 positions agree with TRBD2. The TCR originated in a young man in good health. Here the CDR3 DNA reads TGTGCCAGTTCCACAACCCAGGCTAGCGGGGGCTACGAGCAGTACTTC. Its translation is CASSTTQASGGYEQYF.